This is a list of T cell receptor beta chains from one sample in a study of early T cells in non-severe SARS-CoV-2 infection. TCRdb used MiXCR to reprocess the 5' RACE reads, holding one entry per CDR3 protein. There are around 83,000 distinct CDR3 sequences in the sample; approximately 12% occur only once, and under 4.5% lies in the top ten. The starting material was whole blood, obtained at baseline. These receptors all stem from an adult who was a healthcare worker with PCR-confirmed SARS-CoV-2 infection or an uninfected control (not recorded which). Each CDR3 is given with its conserved first and last residue. A D gene is named only where the DNA matches it firmly. The size of a clone is reported for some rows only, either as once, few or many, or as a class for expanded clones.

j_call,d_call,clone_size,v_call,cdr3_nt,cdr3_aa
TRBJ1-3,TRBD1,.,TRBV10-3,TGTGCCATCAGCGGGACAGCTGGAAACACCATATATTTT,CAISGTAGNTIYF
TRBJ2-3,TRBD2,.,TRBV5-1,TGCGCCAGCTCAGCTAGCGGGAGACCTAGCACAGATACGCAGTATTTT,CASSASGRPSTDTQYF
TRBJ1-3,TRBD1,.,TRBV11-3,TGTGCCAGCAGCTTGGAGATGACAGGGAGGACTGGAAACACCATATATTTT,CASSLEMTGRTGNTIYF
TRBJ2-4,TRBD2,.,TRBV3-1,TGTGCCAGCAGCCAAGGACTAGCGGGCAAAAACATTCAGTACTTC,CASSQGLAGKNIQYF
TRBJ1-2,.,.,TRBV6-5,TGTGCCAGCAGTTACTCGAGTTTGGGGGCACTTGCACGGGGCTATGGCTACACCTTC,CASSYSSLGALARGYGYTF
TRBJ1-4,.,many,TRBV3-1,TGTGCCAGCAGCCGCGTCCAGGATGAAAAACTGTTTTTT,CASSRVQDEKLFF
TRBJ2-1,.,few,TRBV29-1,TGCAGCGCCCGCTGGACAGCCCCCTACAATGAGCAGTTCTTC,CSARWTAPYNEQFF
TRBJ2-7,TRBD1,.,TRBV29-1,TGCAGCGTTGAAGATCTGACAGGGCCCCACGAGCAGTACTTC,CSVEDLTGPHEQYF
TRBJ2-1,.,few,TRBV5-6,TGTGCCAACAGCTTGCCCCACAACAATGAGCAGTTCTTC,CANSLPHNNEQFF
TRBJ2-3,TRBD2,.,TRBV29-1,TGCAGCGCCCGACTAGCGGGCACAGATACGCAGTATTTT,CSARLAGTDTQYF
TRBJ1-5,.,.,TRBV12-3/TRBV12-4,TGTGCCAGCAGTTTCGGGCGTGGGGCCCAGCATTTT,CASSFGRGAQHF
TRBJ2-7,TRBD2,.,TRBV14,TGTGCCAGCAGCCAAGAGGAGCTCGGACTAGCGGGGATCGAGCAGTACTTC,CASSQEELGLAGIEQYF
TRBJ2-2,TRBD2,.,TRBV19,TGTGCCAGTAGTATCCTAGGGACTAGCGGGATTACCGGGGAGCTGTTTTTT,CASSILGTSGITGELFF
TRBJ2-1,.,few,TRBV19,TGTGCCAGTAGTATGAAACGGGACCTTCTCTACAATGAGCAGTTCTTC,CASSMKRDLLYNEQFF
TRBJ2-3,.,few,TRBV7-9,TGTGCCAGCAGCTTACTTCGTTCAAGCACAGATACGCAGTATTTT,CASSLLRSSTDTQYF
TRBJ1-5,.,many,TRBV4-1,TGCGCCAGCAGCTGGGGGGTGGCTCCCGGACAAAATCAGCCCCAGCATTTT,CASSWGVAPGQNQPQHF
TRBJ1-2,TRBD1,.,TRBV7-9,TGTGCCAGCAGCTTAGAGGGGACAGGGAACGGCTACACCTTC,CASSLEGTGNGYTF
TRBJ1-1,.,.,TRBV7-2,TGTGCCAGCAGCTACGAACCAGGGACGGACACTGAAGCTTTCTTT,CASSYEPGTDTEAFF
TRBJ2-5,TRBD2,many,TRBV12-3/TRBV12-4,TGTGCCAGCAGTTTATTACTAGCGGGAGAGGGGGAGACCCAGTACTTC,CASSLLLAGEGETQYF
TRBJ2-5,.,few,TRBV5-1,TGCGCCAGCAGCTCCAGAGCCGGTCAAGAGACCCAGTACTTC,CASSSRAGQETQYF